This T cell receptor beta chain was obtained from a study of regulatory T cells in long-lasting Graves disease. Whole-study context: Antithyroid drugs had been taken by newly diagnosed Graves' patients for under 3 months.

The time point denotes: newly diagnosed GD, antithyroid drugs for less than 3 months. The TCR library was made from RNA that had been extracted from PBMCs in TRIzol. Combining iRepertoire HTBI primers with Arm-PCR of CDR3 regions, the authors built TCR beta libraries. TCRdb reprocessed the multiplex PCR reads with MiXCR, giving one entry per CDR3 protein. The table lists approximately 460,000 distinct CDR3 sequences, roughly 15% of them singletons. CDR1 LNHDA and CDR2 SQIVND come from the germline V gene (reference sequence). The CDR3 spans 14 residues. Trimming cost V 2 bases and J 4 bases, with 9 bases left between them. These records were also assigned to another study, of T cells in Graves' hyperthyroidism and ophthalmopathy. That report notes: Patients were excluded because of uncontrolled infection, other autoimmune disease, pregnancy or lactation.

The chain links TRBV19 to TRBJ1-3; maybe TRBD1 (5 bases). This receptor was obtained from a woman younger than 45 with Graves disease. The sample in question was peripheral blood mononuclear cells (PBMCs), obtained at new diagnosis, from a patient treated with antithyroid drugs. CDR3 nucleotides: TGTGCCAGTAGTATAAGGGACGGCGGAAACACCATATATTTT. Translation gives CASSIRDGGNTIYF.